This paragraph covers one T cell receptor (beta chain) sequence. Its antigen is not known. This CDR3 is 15 amino acids long. The V segment lost 2 bases and the J segment 4 bases; nucleotides outside the gene matches: 7. The germline V gene has CDR1 SGHVS and CDR2 FQNEAQ. The sample originates from a study of identical twins. After template switching added a universal primer site, the resulting cDNA carried unique molecular identifiers. TCRdb ran MiXCR on the 5' RACE reads and lists one entry per CDR3 protein. The sample has 550,000 to 800,000 distinct CDR3 sequences; 7.1% are singletons. Study-level findings and limits: Cord blood beta clonotypes present at high abundance carried fewer insertions; no such pattern appeared in memory repertoires.

This same sample was also part of a study on yellow fever vaccine responses in identical twins.

The V and J genes are TRBV7-8 and TRBJ2-5, with 7 positions matching TRBD1. The sequenced sample consisted of PBMCs. The TCR originated in a woman under 30 in good health. CDR3 in amino acids: CASSLSRQGGETQYF. DNA for the CDR3: TGTGCCAGCAGCTTATCCCGACAGGGCGGAGAGACCCAGTACTTC.